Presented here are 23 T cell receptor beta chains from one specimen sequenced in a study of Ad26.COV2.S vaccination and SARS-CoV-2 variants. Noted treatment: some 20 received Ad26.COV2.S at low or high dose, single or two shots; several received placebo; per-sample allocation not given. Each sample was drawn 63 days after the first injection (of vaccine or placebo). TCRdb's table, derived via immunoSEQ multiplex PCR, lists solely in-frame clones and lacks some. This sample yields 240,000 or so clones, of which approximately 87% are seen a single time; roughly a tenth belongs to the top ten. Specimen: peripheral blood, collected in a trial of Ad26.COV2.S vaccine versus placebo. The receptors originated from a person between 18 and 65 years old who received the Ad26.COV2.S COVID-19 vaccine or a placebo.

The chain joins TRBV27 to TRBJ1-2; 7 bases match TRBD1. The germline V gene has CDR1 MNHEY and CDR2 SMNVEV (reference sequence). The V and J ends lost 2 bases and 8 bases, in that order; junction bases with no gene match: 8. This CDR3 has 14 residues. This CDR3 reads CASSLEGRGGGYTF. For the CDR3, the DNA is TGTGCCAGCAGTTTAGAGGGCAGGGGGGGAGGCTACACCTTC.

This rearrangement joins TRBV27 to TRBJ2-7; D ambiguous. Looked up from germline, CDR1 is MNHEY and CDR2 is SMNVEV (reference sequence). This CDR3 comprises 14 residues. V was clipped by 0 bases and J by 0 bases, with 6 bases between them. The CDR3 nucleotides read TGTGCCAGCAGTTTATCCCCAGCCTCCTACGAGCAGTACTTC. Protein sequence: CASSLSPASYEQYF.

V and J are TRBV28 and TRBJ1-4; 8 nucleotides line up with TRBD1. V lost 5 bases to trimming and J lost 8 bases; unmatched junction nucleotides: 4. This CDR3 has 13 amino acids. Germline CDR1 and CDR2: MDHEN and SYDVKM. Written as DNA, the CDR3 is TGTGCCAGCAGTACAGGGGGGCGGGAAAAACTGTTTTTT. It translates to CASSTGGREKLFF.

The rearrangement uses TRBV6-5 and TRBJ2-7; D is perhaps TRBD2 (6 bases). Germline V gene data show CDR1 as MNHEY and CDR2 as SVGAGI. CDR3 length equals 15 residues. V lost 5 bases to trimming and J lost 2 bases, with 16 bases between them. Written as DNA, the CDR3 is TGTGCCAGCAGTAATTTACCCGGGAGCACCTACGAGCAGTACTTC. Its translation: CASSNLPGSTYEQYF.

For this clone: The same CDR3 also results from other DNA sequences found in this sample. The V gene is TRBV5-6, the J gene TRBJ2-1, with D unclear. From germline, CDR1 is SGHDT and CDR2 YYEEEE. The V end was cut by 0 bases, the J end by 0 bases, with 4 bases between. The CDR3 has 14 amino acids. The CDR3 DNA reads TGTGCCAGCAGCTTGGGGAGCTCCTACAATGAGCAGTTCTTC. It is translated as CASSLGSSYNEQFF. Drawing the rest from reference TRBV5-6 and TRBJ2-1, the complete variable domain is DAGVTQSPTHLIKTRGQQVTLRCSPKSGHDTVSWYQQALGQGPQFIFQYYEEEERQRGNFPDRFSGHQFPNYSSELNVNALLLGDSALYLCASSLGSSYNEQFFGPGTRLTVL.

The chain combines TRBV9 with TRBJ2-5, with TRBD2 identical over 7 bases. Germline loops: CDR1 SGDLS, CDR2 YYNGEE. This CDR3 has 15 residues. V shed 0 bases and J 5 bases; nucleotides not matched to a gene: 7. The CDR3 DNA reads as TGTGCCAGCAGCGTAGAAAGCGGGGTATGGGAGACCCAGTACTTC. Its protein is CASSVESGVWETQYF.

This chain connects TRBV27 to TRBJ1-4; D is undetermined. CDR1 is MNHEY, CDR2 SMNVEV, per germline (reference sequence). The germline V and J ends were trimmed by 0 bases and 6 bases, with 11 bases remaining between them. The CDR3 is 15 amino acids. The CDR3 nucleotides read TGTGCCAGCAGTTTATCGGCGTTAGGTTATGAAAAACTGTTTTTT. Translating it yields CASSLSALGYEKLFF.

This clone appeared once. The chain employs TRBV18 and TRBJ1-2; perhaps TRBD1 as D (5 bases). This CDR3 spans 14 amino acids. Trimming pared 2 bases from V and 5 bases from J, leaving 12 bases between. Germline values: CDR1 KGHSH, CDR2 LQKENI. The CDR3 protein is CASSPERQGYGYTF. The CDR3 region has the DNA TGTGCCAGCTCACCAGAGCGGCAGGGATATGGCTACACCTTC.

CDR3 in amino acids: CASRDYSNSPLHF. In DNA, the CDR3 is TGTGCCAGCAGGGATTACAGTAATTCACCCCTCCACTTT. J is TRBJ1-6 and V is TRBV7-2; D remains ambiguous. Trimming removed 6 bases from V and 6 bases from J, with 9 bases in between. Germline CDR1 is SGHTA and CDR2 is FQGNSA. The CDR3 runs 13 residues. Variable domain in full (rest from reference TRBV7-2 and TRBJ1-6): GAGVSQSPSNKVTEKGKDVELRCDPISGHTALYWYRQSLGQGLEFLIYFQGNSAPDKSGLPSDRFSAERTGGSVSTLTIQRTQQEDSAVYLCASRDYSNSPLHFGNGTRLTVT.

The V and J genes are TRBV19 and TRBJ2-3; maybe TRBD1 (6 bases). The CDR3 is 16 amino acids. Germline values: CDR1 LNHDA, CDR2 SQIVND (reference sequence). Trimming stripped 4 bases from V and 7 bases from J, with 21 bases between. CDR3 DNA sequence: TGTGCCAGTAGTAGTTGGACAGTCCGAGACTCCAATACGCAGTATTTT. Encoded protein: CASSSWTVRDSNTQYF.

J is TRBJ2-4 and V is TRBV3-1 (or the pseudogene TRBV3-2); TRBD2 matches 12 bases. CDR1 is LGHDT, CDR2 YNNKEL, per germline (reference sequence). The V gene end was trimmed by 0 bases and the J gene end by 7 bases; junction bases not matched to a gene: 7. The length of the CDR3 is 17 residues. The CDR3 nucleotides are TGTGCCAGCAGCCAAGAATGGCTAGCGGGGGGGCATAACATTCAGTACTTC. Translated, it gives CASSQEWLAGGHNIQYF.

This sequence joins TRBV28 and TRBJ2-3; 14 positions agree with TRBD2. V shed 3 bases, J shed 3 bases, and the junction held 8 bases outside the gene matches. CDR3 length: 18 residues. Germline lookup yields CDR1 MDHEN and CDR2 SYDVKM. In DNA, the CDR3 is TGTGCCAGCAGTTTCCCTGGACTAGCGGGGGGAACTACAGATACGCAGTATTTT. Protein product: CASSFPGLAGGTTDTQYF.

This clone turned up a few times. The chain's CDR3 is CASSFGDSNYGYTF. In DNA form, the CDR3 reads TGTGCCAGCAGTTTTGGGGATTCTAACTATGGCTACACCTTC. V gene TRBV27 combines with J gene TRBJ1-2; D is unresolved. The CDR3 is made up of 14 amino acids. The germline V gene encodes CDR1 MNHEY and CDR2 SMNVEV (reference sequence). Trimming removed 3 bases from V and 0 bases from J, with 8 bases in between.

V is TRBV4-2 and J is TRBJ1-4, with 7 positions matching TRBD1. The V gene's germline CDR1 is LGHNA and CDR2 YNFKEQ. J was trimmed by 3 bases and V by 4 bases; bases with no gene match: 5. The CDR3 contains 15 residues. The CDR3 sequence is CASSPWDSPNEKLFF. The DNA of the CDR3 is TGTGCCAGCAGCCCTTGGGACAGTCCTAATGAAAAACTGTTTTTT.

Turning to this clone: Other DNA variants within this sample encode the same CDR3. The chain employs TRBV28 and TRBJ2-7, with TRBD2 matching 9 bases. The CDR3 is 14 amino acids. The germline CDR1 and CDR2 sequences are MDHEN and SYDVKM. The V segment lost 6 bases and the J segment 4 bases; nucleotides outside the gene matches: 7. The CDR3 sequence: CASSRSGSSYEQYF. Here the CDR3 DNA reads TGTGCCAGCAGCCGTAGCGGGAGCTCTTACGAGCAGTACTTC.

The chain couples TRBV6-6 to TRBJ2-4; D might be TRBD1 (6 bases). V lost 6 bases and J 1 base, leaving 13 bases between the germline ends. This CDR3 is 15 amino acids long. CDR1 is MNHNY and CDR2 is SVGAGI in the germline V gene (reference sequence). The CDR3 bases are TGTGCCAGCAGCCCAGGGGTTACGGCCAAAAACATTCAGTACTTC. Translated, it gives CASSPGVTAKNIQYF.

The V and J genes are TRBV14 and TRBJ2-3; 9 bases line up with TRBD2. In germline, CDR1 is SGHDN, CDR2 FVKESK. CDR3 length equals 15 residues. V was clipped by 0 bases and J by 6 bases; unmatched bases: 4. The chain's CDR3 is CASSQDILAGDTQYF. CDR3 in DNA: TGTGCCAGCAGCCAAGATATACTAGCGGGCGATACGCAGTATTTT. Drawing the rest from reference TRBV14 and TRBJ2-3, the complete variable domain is EAGVTQFPSHSVIEKGQTVTLRCDPISGHDNLYWYRRVMGKEIKFLLHFVKESKQDESGMPNNRFLAERTGGTYSTLKVQPAELEDSGVYFCASSQDILAGDTQYFGPGTRLTVL.

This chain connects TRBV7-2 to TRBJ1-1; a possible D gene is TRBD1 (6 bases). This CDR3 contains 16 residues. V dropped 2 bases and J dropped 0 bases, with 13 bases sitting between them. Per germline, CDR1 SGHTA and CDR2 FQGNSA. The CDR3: CASSLWGGGMNTEAFF. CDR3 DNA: TGTGCCAGCAGCTTATGGGGGGGCGGGATGAACACTGAAGCTTTCTTT.

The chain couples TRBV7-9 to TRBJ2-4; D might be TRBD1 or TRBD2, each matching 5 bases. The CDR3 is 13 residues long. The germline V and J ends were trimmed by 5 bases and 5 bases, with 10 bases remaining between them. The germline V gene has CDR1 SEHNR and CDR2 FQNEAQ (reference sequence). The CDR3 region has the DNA TGTGCCAGCAGCCCTCGAGGGGAAAACATTCAGTACTTC. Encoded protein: CASSPRGENIQYF.

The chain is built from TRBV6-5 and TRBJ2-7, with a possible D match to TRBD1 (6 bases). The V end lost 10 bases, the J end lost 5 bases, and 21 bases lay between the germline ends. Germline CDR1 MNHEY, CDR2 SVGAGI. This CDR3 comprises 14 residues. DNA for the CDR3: TGTGCCACCCCCTTAGGGCAGGGGTACCACGAGCAGTACTTC. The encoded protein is CATPLGQGYHEQYF.

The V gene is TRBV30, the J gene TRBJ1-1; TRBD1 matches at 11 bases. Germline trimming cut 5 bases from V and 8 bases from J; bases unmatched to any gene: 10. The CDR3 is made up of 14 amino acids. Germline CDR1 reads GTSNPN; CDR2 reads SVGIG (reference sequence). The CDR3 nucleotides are TGTGCCTGGCATGGGACAGGGGGAATGGCCGAAGCTTTCTTT. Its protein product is CAWHGTGGMAEAFF.

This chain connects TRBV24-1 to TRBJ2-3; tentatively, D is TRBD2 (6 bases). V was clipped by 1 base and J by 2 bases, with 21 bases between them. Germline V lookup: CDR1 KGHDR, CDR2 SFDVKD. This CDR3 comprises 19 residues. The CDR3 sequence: CATSDFRGLKGGYTDTQYF. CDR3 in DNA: TGTGCCACCAGTGATTTTCGGGGACTTAAGGGTGGATACACAGATACGCAGTATTTT.

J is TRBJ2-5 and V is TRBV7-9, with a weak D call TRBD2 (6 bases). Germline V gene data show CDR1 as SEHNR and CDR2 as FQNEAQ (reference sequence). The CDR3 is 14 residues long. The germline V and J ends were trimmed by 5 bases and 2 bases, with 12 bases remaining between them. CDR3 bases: TGTGCCAGCAGCACCTTAGCGGAACAAGAGACCCAGTACTTC. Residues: CASSTLAEQETQYF.